Listed below are T cell receptor beta chains from one sample, sequenced in a study of T cells in narcolepsy. The table came from immunoSEQ multiplex PCR; TCRdb's copy has only in-frame clones and leaves some out. The table has tens of thousands of clones, around 86% seen once. The sequenced sample was CD45RA- memory CD4+ T cells from PBMCs. All receptors come from a human donor with narcolepsy. Each CDR3 is given with its conserved first and last residue. A D gene is named only where the DNA matches it firmly. Only some rows state a clone size, as once, few, many or a class for expanded clones.

CDR3 DNA: TGTGCCAGCAGCGTAGATTCAAATAATGAAAAACTGTTTTTT
CDR3 protein: CASSVDSNNEKLFF
V gene: TRBV9
clone size: few
D gene: -
J gene: TRBJ1-4

CDR3 DNA: TGTGCCAGCCAAACCCAAGGGACAGGAACCTACGAGCAGTACTTC
CDR3 protein: CASQTQGTGTYEQYF
V gene: TRBV11-3
clone size: -
D gene: TRBD1
J gene: TRBJ2-7

CDR3 DNA: TGTGCCAGCAGTTTGTCCGGGACAGGGTACACTGAAGCTTTCTTT
CDR3 protein: CASSLSGTGYTEAFF
V gene: TRBV28
clone size: -
D gene: TRBD1
J gene: TRBJ1-1

CDR3 DNA: TGTGCCAGCAGCCATAGACAGGCCTACAATGAGCAGTTCTTC
CDR3 protein: CASSHRQAYNEQFF
V gene: TRBV14
clone size: -
D gene: -
J gene: TRBJ2-1

CDR3 DNA: TGTGCCAGCTCAGTACAGCAGGACTATGGCTACACCTTC
CDR3 protein: CASSVQQDYGYTF
V gene: TRBV18
clone size: -
D gene: -
J gene: TRBJ1-2

CDR3 DNA: TGTGCCAGCAGCTTAGCGGGGGGCCCTCAAGAGACCCAGTACTTC
CDR3 protein: CASSLAGGPQETQYF
V gene: TRBV11-3
clone size: -
D gene: -
J gene: TRBJ2-5

CDR3 DNA: TGTGCCAGCAGCCCCGGTGGCTACACCTTC
CDR3 protein: CASSPGGYTF
V gene: TRBV28
clone size: -
D gene: -
J gene: TRBJ1-2

CDR3 DNA: TGTGCCAGCATAGATACAGGGGCGGGGGGAAATAATTCACCCCTCCACTTT
CDR3 protein: CASIDTGAGGNNSPLHF
V gene: TRBV2
clone size: once
D gene: TRBD1
J gene: TRBJ1-6

CDR3 DNA: TGTGCCAGCAGCTTATTTACTCGGCAGGGGAACACTGAAGCTTTCTTT
CDR3 protein: CASSLFTRQGNTEAFF
V gene: TRBV7-8
clone size: -
D gene: -
J gene: TRBJ1-1

CDR3 DNA: TGTGCCAGTAGTATAAGTTGGGGAATGACGAACACTGAAGCTTTCTTT
CDR3 protein: CASSISWGMTNTEAFF
V gene: TRBV19
clone size: -
D gene: -
J gene: TRBJ1-1

CDR3 DNA: TGTGCCAGCAGCCCGGGGGGGGAGAAGGAGATTTTT
CDR3 protein: CASSPGGEKEIF
V gene: TRBV7-9
clone size: -
D gene: -
J gene: TRBJ1-6

CDR3 DNA: TGTGCCAGAAGCGCAGGACAGGGGAGCTCCTATAATTCACCCCTCCACTTT
CDR3 protein: CARSAGQGSSYNSPLHF
V gene: TRBV5-3
clone size: -
D gene: TRBD1
J gene: TRBJ1-6

CDR3 DNA: TGTGCCAGCAGCTTGTTGAGGGTGCAGGCCTCCCAAGAGACCCAGTACTTC
CDR3 protein: CASSLLRVQASQETQYF
V gene: TRBV5-6
clone size: -
D gene: -
J gene: TRBJ2-5

CDR3 DNA: TGTGCCAGCAGCCTTACAGAGTTAAAAGCTTTCTTT
CDR3 protein: CASSLTELKAFF
V gene: TRBV7-9
clone size: -
D gene: -
J gene: TRBJ1-1

CDR3 DNA: TGTGCCAGCAGTTACGTGGCAGGGAATGGAAACACCATATATTTT
CDR3 protein: CASSYVAGNGNTIYF
V gene: TRBV6-5
clone size: few
D gene: -
J gene: TRBJ1-3

CDR3 DNA: TGCGCCAGCAGCCTGGCTGACAGCTTCAATGAGCAGTTCTTC
CDR3 protein: CASSLADSFNEQFF
V gene: TRBV5-1
clone size: -
D gene: -
J gene: TRBJ2-1

CDR3 DNA: TGTGCTAGCAGCTACGGACAGGGACAGCCCCAGCATTTT
CDR3 protein: CASSYGQGQPQHF
V gene: TRBV7-7
clone size: -
D gene: TRBD1
J gene: TRBJ1-5

CDR3 DNA: TGTGCCAGCAGCTTAGGGGCCGGATCTGGAAACACCATATATTTT
CDR3 protein: CASSLGAGSGNTIYF
V gene: TRBV7-2
clone size: once
D gene: -
J gene: TRBJ1-3

CDR3 DNA: TGTGCCAGTACCCCTGGGGGCAATCAGCCCCAGCATTTT
CDR3 protein: CASTPGGNQPQHF
V gene: TRBV19
clone size: -
D gene: -
J gene: TRBJ1-5

CDR3 DNA: TGTGCCAGCAGCAACCGGGACAGGGCTGGCTACACCTTC
CDR3 protein: CASSNRDRAGYTF
V gene: TRBV9
clone size: -
D gene: TRBD1
J gene: TRBJ1-2

CDR3 DNA: TGTGCCTGGAGTGCAACAAGAACAGGGGTGACTGAAGCTTTCTTT
CDR3 protein: CAWSATRTGVTEAFF
V gene: TRBV30
clone size: -
D gene: TRBD1
J gene: TRBJ1-1

CDR3 DNA: TGTGCCAGCTCACCACCGCAGGGTCAAGCCAAAAACATTCAGTACTTC
CDR3 protein: CASSPPQGQAKNIQYF
V gene: TRBV18
clone size: -
D gene: -
J gene: TRBJ2-4

CDR3 DNA: TGTGCCAGCAGCAATCAAGGCTACGAGCAGTACTTC
CDR3 protein: CASSNQGYEQYF
V gene: TRBV28
clone size: -
D gene: -
J gene: TRBJ2-7

CDR3 DNA: TGTGCCAGCAGCTGGGAGGACAGTCCCTACGAGCAGTACTTC
CDR3 protein: CASSWEDSPYEQYF
V gene: TRBV5-4
clone size: -
D gene: -
J gene: TRBJ2-7

CDR3 DNA: TGTGCCAGCAGCTTTCCGCGCGCTGAAGCTTTCTTT
CDR3 protein: CASSFPRAEAFF
V gene: TRBV11-2
clone size: -
D gene: -
J gene: TRBJ1-1

CDR3 DNA: TGCGCCAGCAGCTTGGGCCCATCTCTTTTAGCGGGGAAGACAGATACGCAGTATTTT
CDR3 protein: CASSLGPSLLAGKTDTQYF
V gene: TRBV5-1
clone size: once
D gene: TRBD2
J gene: TRBJ2-3

CDR3 DNA: TGTGCCAGCTCGCTTAATCGACTAGCGGGGAACACCGGGGAGCTGTTTTTT
CDR3 protein: CASSLNRLAGNTGELFF
V gene: TRBV18
clone size: -
D gene: TRBD2
J gene: TRBJ2-2

CDR3 DNA: TGCAGCGTTTCGAGGGACAGGGGGTACGAGCAGTACTTC
CDR3 protein: CSVSRDRGYEQYF
V gene: TRBV29-1
clone size: -
D gene: TRBD1
J gene: TRBJ2-7

CDR3 DNA: TGCGCCAGCAGTGTTTCTAAGGGACAGGGAACAGATACGCAGTATTTT
CDR3 protein: CASSVSKGQGTDTQYF
V gene: TRBV10-1
clone size: -
D gene: TRBD1
J gene: TRBJ2-3

CDR3 DNA: TGTGCCAGCAGGCCCGGACAGGGTAGGACTACTGGCTACACCTTC
CDR3 protein: CASRPGQGRTTGYTF
V gene: TRBV6-6
clone size: -
D gene: TRBD1
J gene: TRBJ1-2

CDR3 DNA: TGTGCCAGCAGCTTAAATGAAAAACTGTTTTTT
CDR3 protein: CASSLNEKLFF
V gene: TRBV11-3
clone size: -
D gene: -
J gene: TRBJ1-4

CDR3 DNA: TGTGCCTGGAGGGGACAGGGGGCAACCGGGGAGCTGTTTTTT
CDR3 protein: CAWRGQGATGELFF
V gene: TRBV30
clone size: -
D gene: TRBD1
J gene: TRBJ2-2

CDR3 DNA: TGTGCTAGCAGCTTAGGCGTTAGCGGGGGGGAGACCCAGTACTTC
CDR3 protein: CASSLGVSGGETQYF
V gene: TRBV7-7
clone size: -
D gene: TRBD2
J gene: TRBJ2-5

CDR3 DNA: TGTGCCAGCAGTGAAGGGGACAGGTTCTCCCCCCTCGTAGAGCAGTACTTC
CDR3 protein: CASSEGDRFSPLVEQYF
V gene: TRBV28
clone size: -
D gene: TRBD1
J gene: TRBJ2-7

CDR3 DNA: TGTGCCACCCACCCCCTGACAGGGCATTTGGGAGAGCAGTACTTC
CDR3 protein: CATHPLTGHLGEQYF
V gene: TRBV2
clone size: -
D gene: TRBD1
J gene: TRBJ2-7